This is a list of T cell receptor beta chains from one sample in a study of cytomegalovirus exposure and HLA in healthy donors. Here immunoSEQ multiplex PCR was the method, and the copy in TCRdb shows in-frame clones only, minus some. Of 85,000 to 120,000 clones listed, roughly three fifths are singletons. Sequencing was carried out using PBMCs. The receptor source for this set is a human donor in good health. Each CDR3 is given with its conserved first and last residue. Each record gives: clone size, D gene, J gene, V gene, CDR3 protein, CDR3 DNA. The D gene is left open where the match is weak. Size is omitted from some rows. Given values are once, few, many or a class for expanded clones.

abundance: NA; d_gene: TRBD1; j_gene: TRBJ1-1; v_gene: TRBV15; CDR3aa: CATSNRDRGDTEAFF; CDR3nt: TGTGCCACCAGCAACCGGGACAGGGGGGACACTGAAGCTTTCTTT
abundance: NA; d_gene: TRBD2; j_gene: TRBJ2-7; v_gene: TRBV5-4; CDR3aa: CASSFISGRTYEQYF; CDR3nt: TGTGCCAGCAGCTTTATTAGCGGGAGAACGTACGAGCAGTACTTC
abundance: few; d_gene: NA; j_gene: TRBJ2-2; v_gene: TRBV19; CDR3aa: CASSTTGPGELFF; CDR3nt: TGTGCCAGTAGTACTACAGGGCCCGGGGAGCTGTTTTTT
abundance: once; d_gene: TRBD1; j_gene: TRBJ2-1; v_gene: TRBV7-9; CDR3aa: CASSMRDRWSGEQFF; CDR3nt: TGTGCCAGCAGTATGCGGGACAGGTGGTCCGGTGAGCAGTTCTTC
abundance: NA; d_gene: NA; j_gene: TRBJ1-6; v_gene: TRBV6-5; CDR3aa: CASSSAYNSPLHF; CDR3nt: TGTGCCAGCAGTTCAGCCTATAATTCACCCCTCCACTTT
abundance: NA; d_gene: TRBD2; j_gene: TRBJ2-2; v_gene: TRBV7-9; CDR3aa: CASSTGLASTGELFF; CDR3nt: TGTGCCAGCAGCACGGGACTAGCGTCCACCGGGGAGCTGTTTTTT
abundance: NA; d_gene: NA; j_gene: TRBJ2-1; v_gene: TRBV5-8; CDR3aa: CASSLANEQFF; CDR3nt: TGTGCCAGCAGCTTGGCAAATGAGCAGTTCTTC
abundance: NA; d_gene: TRBD1; j_gene: TRBJ1-2; v_gene: TRBV19; CDR3aa: CASSRETGNGYTF; CDR3nt: TGTGCCAGTAGTAGGGAGACAGGGAATGGCTACACCTTC
abundance: NA; d_gene: NA; j_gene: TRBJ2-7; v_gene: TRBV28; CDR3aa: CASTGTRYEQYF; CDR3nt: TGTGCCAGCACAGGGACTCGTTACGAGCAGTACTTC
abundance: NA; d_gene: NA; j_gene: TRBJ1-2; v_gene: TRBV7-9; CDR3aa: CASSLGQNYGYTF; CDR3nt: TGTGCCAGCAGCTTAGGACAGAACTATGGCTACACCTTC
abundance: NA; d_gene: TRBD2; j_gene: TRBJ2-7; v_gene: TRBV7-8; CDR3aa: CASSALAGPYEQYF; CDR3nt: TGTGCCAGCAGCGCACTAGCGGGACCCTACGAGCAGTACTTC
abundance: NA; d_gene: NA; j_gene: TRBJ2-7; v_gene: TRBV7-6; CDR3aa: CASSAGFGNEQYF; CDR3nt: TGTGCCAGCAGCGCAGGGTTTGGTAACGAGCAGTACTTC
abundance: NA; d_gene: NA; j_gene: TRBJ2-2; v_gene: TRBV7-9; CDR3aa: CASTFPGASNTGELFF; CDR3nt: TGTGCCAGCACCTTCCCGGGAGCTAGTAACACCGGGGAGCTGTTTTTT
abundance: few; d_gene: TRBD2; j_gene: TRBJ2-2; v_gene: TRBV6-1; CDR3aa: CASRGTSGSPGELFF; CDR3nt: TGTGCCAGCAGGGGGACTAGCGGGAGTCCCGGGGAGCTGTTTTTT
abundance: NA; d_gene: TRBD2; j_gene: TRBJ2-1; v_gene: TRBV23-1; CDR3aa: CASSQSNPGLAGGSSYNEQFF; CDR3nt: TGCGCCAGCAGTCAATCTAACCCGGGACTAGCGGGAGGGAGCTCCTACAATGAGCAGTTCTTC
abundance: NA; d_gene: TRBD2; j_gene: TRBJ2-5; v_gene: TRBV25-1; CDR3aa: CASSALAGPPYF; CDR3nt: TGTGCCAGCAGTGCACTAGCGGGACCACCGTACTTC
abundance: NA; d_gene: NA; j_gene: TRBJ2-7; v_gene: TRBV27; CDR3aa: CASSLRGTTSYEQYF; CDR3nt: TGTGCCAGCAGTTTAAGGGGAACAACCTCCTACGAGCAGTACTTC
abundance: few; d_gene: TRBD1; j_gene: TRBJ1-1; v_gene: TRBV7-6; CDR3aa: CASSSNRGENTEAFF; CDR3nt: TGTGCCAGCAGCTCAAACAGGGGGGAGAACACTGAAGCTTTCTTT
abundance: NA; d_gene: NA; j_gene: TRBJ2-3; v_gene: TRBV29-1; CDR3aa: CSVDPGQSPSTDTQYF; CDR3nt: TGCAGCGTTGATCCTGGACAGAGCCCTAGCACAGATACGCAGTATTTT
abundance: NA; d_gene: NA; j_gene: TRBJ2-7; v_gene: TRBV5-6; CDR3aa: CASRRGTYEQYF; CDR3nt: TGTGCCAGCAGGCGCGGGACGTACGAGCAGTACTTC
abundance: NA; d_gene: NA; j_gene: TRBJ1-4; v_gene: TRBV4-1; CDR3aa: CASSQMRGGPLEKLFF; CDR3nt: TGCGCCAGCAGCCAAATGAGGGGGGGTCCCTTGGAAAAACTGTTTTTT
abundance: NA; d_gene: NA; j_gene: TRBJ1-1; v_gene: TRBV2; CDR3aa: CASSGGRILNTEAFF; CDR3nt: TGTGCCAGCAGCGGAGGACGGATCCTGAACACTGAAGCTTTCTTT
abundance: NA; d_gene: NA; j_gene: TRBJ2-1; v_gene: TRBV5-1; CDR3aa: CASSLELYGNEQFF; CDR3nt: TGCGCCAGCAGCTTGGAACTATACGGCAATGAGCAGTTCTTC
abundance: NA; d_gene: NA; j_gene: TRBJ1-2; v_gene: TRBV19; CDR3aa: CASSMVRPLDGYTF; CDR3nt: TGTGCCAGTAGTATGGTCAGGCCTCTGGATGGCTACACCTTC
abundance: NA; d_gene: NA; j_gene: TRBJ2-3; v_gene: TRBV5-1; CDR3aa: CASSLGDTRTSRRTDTQYF; CDR3nt: TGCGCCAGCAGCTTAGGCGATACCAGAACTAGCAGGCGCACAGATACGCAGTATTTT
abundance: NA; d_gene: NA; j_gene: TRBJ1-5; v_gene: TRBV30; CDR3aa: CAWGGVGNQPQHF; CDR3nt: TGTGCCTGGGGGGGGGTCGGGAATCAGCCCCAGCATTTT
abundance: NA; d_gene: NA; j_gene: TRBJ2-1; v_gene: TRBV25-1; CDR3aa: CASSEGQGGNNEQFF; CDR3nt: TGTGCCAGCAGTGAGGGCCAGGGGGGAAACAATGAGCAGTTCTTC
abundance: NA; d_gene: NA; j_gene: TRBJ2-2; v_gene: TRBV30; CDR3aa: CAWAGSLNTGELFF; CDR3nt: TGTGCCTGGGCGGGATCCCTGAACACCGGGGAGCTGTTTTTT
abundance: NA; d_gene: NA; j_gene: TRBJ2-7; v_gene: TRBV30; CDR3aa: CAWAHSGFGEQYF; CDR3nt: TGTGCCTGGGCGCATAGCGGCTTCGGCGAGCAGTACTTC
abundance: few; d_gene: NA; j_gene: TRBJ1-2; v_gene: TRBV19; CDR3aa: CASTTHRYGYTF; CDR3nt: TGTGCCAGTACCACGCACAGGTATGGCTACACCTTC
abundance: NA; d_gene: TRBD2; j_gene: TRBJ2-7; v_gene: TRBV4-1; CDR3aa: CASSQTSSGSPYEQYF; CDR3nt: TGCGCCAGCAGCCAGACCTCTAGCGGGAGTCCCTACGAGCAGTACTTC
abundance: NA; d_gene: NA; j_gene: TRBJ1-4; v_gene: TRBV4-1; CDR3aa: CASSQMGGGPLEKLFF; CDR3nt: TGCGCCAGCAGCCAAATGGGGGGGGGTCCCTTGGAAAAACTGTTTTTT
abundance: NA; d_gene: TRBD2; j_gene: TRBJ2-1; v_gene: TRBV9; CDR3aa: CASSVGSGGGEQFF; CDR3nt: TGTGCCAGCAGCGTAGGGTCGGGAGGGGGAGAGCAGTTCTTC
abundance: NA; d_gene: NA; j_gene: TRBJ1-3; v_gene: TRBV30; CDR3aa: CAWRTAGNTIYF; CDR3nt: TGTGCCTGGAGGACAGCTGGAAACACCATATATTTT
abundance: NA; d_gene: NA; j_gene: TRBJ2-5; v_gene: TRBV7-2; CDR3aa: CASSLYGTQETQYF; CDR3nt: TGTGCCAGCAGCTTATATGGGACTCAAGAGACCCAGTACTTC